The clone carrying this T cell receptor beta chain was seen more than once but under ten times. Germline V gene data show CDR1 as SGHAT and CDR2 as FQNNGV. Trimming shortened V by 8 bases and J by 2 bases, and 12 bases separated the two germline ends. The CDR3 length is 14 residues. TCR beta CDR3 region amplification was performed from RNA transcripts. When the TCR CDR3 underwent first-round RT-PCR, the HTBI primer set was used. TCRdb analysed the multiplex PCR reads with MiXCR anew, one entry per CDR3 protein. The sample consists of around 420,000 distinct CDR3 sequences, roughly 15% of them appearing once. The sample originates from a study of T cells in Graves' hyperthyroidism and ophthalmopathy. Across the study: Before treatment of any kind, peripheral blood was taken at initial diagnosis.

V usage is TRBV11-2 and J usage is TRBJ2-2; possible D gene TRBD1, 6 bases. The sequence was obtained from a woman aged 18-29 years with Graves' hyperthyroidism. Sequencing was done on a sample of blood. CDR3 residues: CASAPGANTGELFF. The CDR3 DNA follows: TGTGCCAGCGCCCCAGGGGCAAACACCGGGGAGCTGTTTTTT.